This is a list of T cell receptor beta chains from one sample in a study of CD8 T cells in ankylosing spondylitis. Via MiXCR, TCRdb re-called the 5' RACE reads, giving one row per CDR3 protein. The top ten hold approximately 6.8% of the sample, which has more than 110,000 distinct CDR3 sequences, more than 7% seen once. Specimen: synovial fluid, either unsorted or a sorted T cell fraction (not recorded which). The receptors shown here come from a male donor with ankylosing spondylitis. CDR3s include the opening cysteine and the closing phenylalanine or tryptophan. A D gene is named only where the DNA matches it firmly. Not every row has a clone size; where given, it reads once, few, many or a size class.

cdr3_length clone_size j_call d_call v_call cdr3_nt cdr3_aa
16 few TRBJ2-7 TRBD1 TRBV5-1 TGCGCCAGCAGCCGTAACCGGGACAGGGAACACTACGAGCAGTACTTC CASSRNRDREHYEQYF
14 many TRBJ1-5 . TRBV7-3 TGTGCCAGCAGCATTCAGGGTAGCAATCAGCCCCAGCATTTT CASSIQGSNQPQHF
15 many TRBJ2-3 TRBD2 TRBV20-1 TGCAGTGCTAGTAAACCTAGCGGGATCACAGATACGCAGTATTTT CSASKPSGITDTQYF
15 . TRBJ2-7 TRBD2 TRBV20-1 TGCAGTGCTAGAGATCTGGCGGGAGCCTCTTACGAGCAGTACTTC CSARDLAGASYEQYF
15 . TRBJ1-1 . TRBV12-3/TRBV12-4 TGTGCCAGCAGTTTAGGATTTACTATGAACACTGAAGCTTTCTTT CASSLGFTMNTEAFF
11 many TRBJ2-7 . TRBV12-3/TRBV12-4 TGTGCCAGCAGTTTGAGCCACGAGCAGTACTTC CASSLSHEQYF
17 few TRBJ2-2 . TRBV4-2 TGTGCCAGCAGCCAAGATGCATGGCAGCCGAGGAGCGGGGAGCTGTTTTTT CASSQDAWQPRSGELFF
16 few TRBJ2-5 TRBD2 TRBV3-1 TGTGCCAGCAGCCAAGGACTAGCGGGAAGGCAAGAGACCCAGTACTTC CASSQGLAGRQETQYF
18 many TRBJ1-5 TRBD1 TRBV27 TGTGCCAGCAGTTTACGGGCTAACAGGGGAGGTTTGAATCAGCCCCAGCATTTT CASSLRANRGGLNQPQHF
13 . TRBJ1-3 . TRBV12-3/TRBV12-4 TGTGCCAGCAGGAGTCTCTCTGGAAACACCATATATTTT CASRSLSGNTIYF
13 many TRBJ2-7 . TRBV7-2 TGTGCCAGCAGCTTAGGCCAGAGGGGGGAGCAGTACTTC CASSLGQRGEQYF
14 few TRBJ1-1 . TRBV28 TGTGCCAGCAGTTCGCCAGGGTTGGACACTGAAGCTTTCTTT CASSSPGLDTEAFF
12 medium-sized TRBJ2-1 . TRBV20-1 TGCAGTGTAGAACTAAATTACAATGAGCAGTTCTTC CSVELNYNEQFF
12 . TRBJ2-1 . TRBV28 TGTGCCAGCGGGGGGACCTGGAAGGAGCAGTTCTTC CASGGTWKEQFF
12 many TRBJ1-3 . TRBV27 TGTGCCAGCCGGGGACCTGGAAACACCATATATTTT CASRGPGNTIYF
17 . TRBJ1-4 TRBD1 TRBV4-3 TGCGCCAGCAGCCAAGATATCCCGGACAGGTCTGTGGAAAAACTGTTTTTT CASSQDIPDRSVEKLFF
15 . TRBJ2-2 TRBD1 TRBV7-3 TGTGCCAGCAGTAGGACAGGGGCCAACACCGGGGAGCTGTTTTTT CASSRTGANTGELFF
13 many TRBJ2-3 . TRBV7-2 TGTGCCAGCAGCTTAGCGCGCCGAGATACGCAGTATTTT CASSLARRDTQYF
13 many TRBJ1-1 . TRBV5-1 TGCGCCAGCAGCTTGGCGGGGATCACTGAAGCTTTCTTT CASSLAGITEAFF
13 . TRBJ2-7 . TRBV28 TGTGCCAGCAGGGTCACAGCAACCTACGAGCAGTACTTC CASRVTATYEQYF
13 . TRBJ2-3 TRBD1 TRBV29-1 TGCAGCGTCGGGACAGGGGGCGCAGATACGCAGTATTTT CSVGTGGADTQYF
16 many TRBJ1-5 . TRBV20-1 TGCAGTGCTAGAGATCCACAGGACTATAGCAATCAGCCCCAGCATTTT CSARDPQDYSNQPQHF
14 many TRBJ2-3 . TRBV3-1 TGTGCCAGCAGCCAGACCGTCCTGGGGGATACGCAGTATTTT CASSQTVLGDTQYF
14 many TRBJ1-3 . TRBV7-6 TGTGCCAGCAGCCCCACGCAGGGCAGAAACACCATATATTTT CASSPTQGRNTIYF
16 many TRBJ1-5 . TRBV20-1 TGCAGTGCTAGGAGGAATCCCCGGTTTAGCAATCAGCCCCAGCATTTT CSARRNPRFSNQPQHF
16 few TRBJ2-3 TRBD1 TRBV5-1 TGCGCCAGCAGCTCGTACAGGGGTGGGGACACAGATACGCAGTATTTT CASSSYRGGDTDTQYF